This T cell receptor beta chain derives from a study of molecular identifiers for immune sequencing clone quantification. Both previously described methods and listed TCR primers were employed to make bulk TCR libraries. Each CDR3 protein is one row after TCRdb ran MiXCR on the PCR reads. The sample contains around 470,000 distinct CDR3 sequences, about a fifth of which appear only once. This CDR3 spans 14 amino acids. To note about this clonotype: The antigen remains undetermined. A junction end diverges from the germline sequence, so it may reflect a read error.

Overall study findings and caveats: Clones carrying above 20 RNA copies accounted for over 98% of effector molecules, under 1% in naive cells.

Libraries of naive CD8 T cells were made from approximately 22,000 to 940,000 sorted cells. They used 10%, 30% or 50% RNA. Sample: naive CD8+ T cells from blood, with Jurkat cell RNA spiked in. Regarding subset: FACS-sorted CD8+CD4-CCR7+CD45RA+ naive T cells. This chain joins TRBV12-3 or TRBV12-4 and TRBJ2-2; D is undetermined. The TCR was taken from a human donor in good health. Some libraries in this study had Jurkat cell RNA spiked in. The CDR3 is CASSLETNAGELFF. CDR3 in DNA: TGTGCCAGCAGTTTGGAGACGAACGCCGGGGAGCTGTTTTTT.